Listed below are T cell receptor beta chains from one sample, sequenced in a study of T cell repertoires in cytomegalovirus infection. TCRdb re-derived calls from the reads in MiXCR, one entry per CDR3 protein. The repertoire holds hundreds of thousands of distinct CDR3 sequences, with around 10% as singletons. Source material: PBMCs. The receptors were gathered from a human donor in good health (CMV status not recorded). Some clones in this sample may be carry-over from other donors' samples. Each CDR3 is given with its conserved first and last residue. Each record gives: J gene, V gene, D gene, CDR3 length, clone size, CDR3 DNA, CDR3 protein. A D gene is named only where the DNA matches it firmly. Expanded clones are given a class, and other clones once, few, many or no size at all.

J: TRBJ2-1; V: TRBV27; D: TRBD2; length: 15; size: many; DNA: TGTGCCAGCAGGCCCGGGGGGGCTAACTACAATGAGCAGTTCTTC; CDR3: CASRPGGANYNEQFF
J: TRBJ1-5; V: TRBV20-1; D: NA; length: 14; size: NA; DNA: TGCAGTGCTAGCCCTAGACGGGGGAATCAGCCCCAGCATTTT; CDR3: CSASPRRGNQPQHF
J: TRBJ1-4; V: TRBV7-9; D: TRBD1; length: 16; size: many; DNA: TGTGCCAGCAGCCCCGGGACAGGATCGTATACGGAAAAACTGTTTTTT; CDR3: CASSPGTGSYTEKLFF
J: TRBJ1-1; V: TRBV28; D: TRBD1; length: 15; size: many; DNA: TGTGCCAGCAGTTGGGGAGATAGGGGGCCCACTGAAGCTTTCTTT; CDR3: CASSWGDRGPTEAFF
J: TRBJ2-3; V: TRBV12-3/TRBV12-4; D: NA; length: 14; size: few; DNA: TGTGCCAGCAGTTACACTCCTTACACAGATACGCAGTATTTT; CDR3: CASSYTPYTDTQYF
J: TRBJ2-3; V: TRBV5-1; D: TRBD1; length: 19; size: many; DNA: TGCGCCAGCAGCTCGCCCGGACAGGGAGGTCACCCACTTACAGATACGCAGTATTTT; CDR3: CASSSPGQGGHPLTDTQYF
J: TRBJ2-1; V: TRBV20-1; D: TRBD2; length: 13; size: many; DNA: TGCAGTGCTAGAACAGCGGGAAACAATGAGCAGTTCTTC; CDR3: CSARTAGNNEQFF
J: TRBJ1-1; V: TRBV29-1; D: NA; length: 12; size: many; DNA: TGCAGCGTGGCCCACGGGCACGCTGAAGCTTTCTTT; CDR3: CSVAHGHAEAFF
J: TRBJ1-1; V: TRBV2; D: NA; length: 12; size: many; DNA: TGTGCCAGCAAGTCCGGGGATGGTGAAGCTTTCTTT; CDR3: CASKSGDGEAFF
J: TRBJ1-3; V: TRBV7-8; D: NA; length: 16; size: many; DNA: TGTGCCAGCAGCCTTGCGGGACGTCGGAGGGGAAACACCATATATTTT; CDR3: CASSLAGRRRGNTIYF
J: TRBJ1-1; V: TRBV13; D: NA; length: 15; size: NA; DNA: TGTGCCAGCAGCTTAGGAGGGGGGGGGCTCACTGAAGCTTTCTTT; CDR3: CASSLGGGGLTEAFF
J: TRBJ1-6; V: TRBV7-2; D: NA; length: 13; size: many; DNA: TGTGCCAGCAGCTTCAGGGATAATTCACCCCTCCACTTT; CDR3: CASSFRDNSPLHF
J: TRBJ1-2; V: TRBV20-1; D: NA; length: 14; size: NA; DNA: TGCAGTGCTAGCCCTCGTAGGTCTAACTATGGCTACACCTTC; CDR3: CSASPRRSNYGYTF
J: TRBJ2-5; V: TRBV5-5; D: TRBD2; length: 14; size: few; DNA: TGTGCCAGCAGCCCTGGGACTAGCGGAAAGACCCAGTACTTC; CDR3: CASSPGTSGKTQYF
J: TRBJ2-4; V: TRBV3-1; D: TRBD2; length: 15; size: few; DNA: TGTGCCAGCAGTCCCGCTAGCGGGGGGTCAAACATTCAGTACTTC; CDR3: CASSPASGGSNIQYF
J: TRBJ2-5; V: TRBV2; D: TRBD2; length: 17; size: many; DNA: TGTGCCAGCTACTACGACCCGGGACTAGCGGGTCAAGAGACCCAGTACTTC; CDR3: CASYYDPGLAGQETQYF
J: TRBJ1-5; V: TRBV28; D: TRBD1; length: 16; size: many; DNA: TGTGCCAGCAGTTTGCACAGGGGATTAGGCAATCAGCCCCAGCATTTT; CDR3: CASSLHRGLGNQPQHF
J: TRBJ2-5; V: TRBV20-1; D: NA; length: 14; size: many; DNA: TGCAGTGCTAGAGGAGACAGCGCCAGGGAGACCCAGTACTTC; CDR3: CSARGDSARETQYF
J: TRBJ2-3; V: TRBV7-9; D: NA; length: 15; size: many; DNA: TGTGCCAGCAGCTTATCTATCTCGGTTTCAGATACGCAGTATTTT; CDR3: CASSLSISVSDTQYF
J: TRBJ1-2; V: TRBV20-1; D: NA; length: 13; size: NA; DNA: TGCAGTGCTAGAGGGCGCATGGGGGATGGCTACACCTTC; CDR3: CSARGRMGDGYTF
J: TRBJ2-1; V: TRBV29-1; D: NA; length: 16; size: NA; DNA: TGCAGCGTTGAAGATCTAAGCAGACCCTCCTACAATGAGCAGTTCTTC; CDR3: CSVEDLSRPSYNEQFF
J: TRBJ2-3; V: TRBV28; D: TRBD1; length: 17; size: few; DNA: TGTGCCAGCAGTTTACAGGGGGCTCCCACTAGCACAGATACGCAGTATTTT; CDR3: CASSLQGAPTSTDTQYF
J: TRBJ1-2; V: TRBV19; D: NA; length: 14; size: few; DNA: TGTGCCAGTACCCCGGACGGAACTAACTATGGCTACACCTTC; CDR3: CASTPDGTNYGYTF
J: TRBJ2-2; V: TRBV10-3; D: TRBD2; length: 17; size: many; DNA: TGTGCCATCAGGACTAGCGGACAAAACTCGAACACCGGGGAGCTGTTTTTT; CDR3: CAIRTSGQNSNTGELFF
J: TRBJ1-5; V: TRBV20-1; D: NA; length: 14; size: NA; DNA: TGCAGTGCTCCGGGGGTCGGGGGATTTCAGCCCCAGCATTTT; CDR3: CSAPGVGGFQPQHF
J: TRBJ1-4; V: TRBV20-1; D: TRBD1; length: 15; size: NA; DNA: TGCAGTGCTAGAGCGGGACAGGTTCTTAATGAAAAACTGTTTTTT; CDR3: CSARAGQVLNEKLFF
J: TRBJ1-5; V: TRBV4-1; D: NA; length: 15; size: many; DNA: TGCGCCAGCAGCCAAGTTTCCAGGGGAAACCAGCCCCAGCATTTT; CDR3: CASSQVSRGNQPQHF
J: TRBJ2-5; V: TRBV6-2/TRBV6-3; D: NA; length: 14; size: many; DNA: TGTGCCAGCACGCGGCGCAGGAGGCAAGAGACCCAGTACTTC; CDR3: CASTRRRRQETQYF
J: TRBJ2-5; V: TRBV28; D: TRBD1; length: 13; size: NA; DNA: TGTGCCAGCAGGACAGGGCCCCAAGAGACCCAGTACTTC; CDR3: CASRTGPQETQYF
J: TRBJ2-2; V: TRBV5-1; D: NA; length: 17; size: many; DNA: TGCGCCAGCAGCTTGATGGGGGCTAGCGCGAACACCGGGGAGCTGTTTTTT; CDR3: CASSLMGASANTGELFF
J: TRBJ2-1; V: TRBV20-1; D: TRBD1; length: 14; size: many; DNA: TGCAGTGCTTCTGACAGGGCCAGGGGTAATGAGCAGTTCTTC; CDR3: CSASDRARGNEQFF
J: TRBJ2-2; V: TRBV6-1; D: NA; length: 15; size: many; DNA: TGTGCCAGCTCCCGAGGGGCCGCGGAGACCGGGGAGCTGTTTTTT; CDR3: CASSRGAAETGELFF
J: TRBJ2-1; V: TRBV10-3; D: NA; length: 20; size: few; DNA: TGTGCCATCAGTGTCTTGTTGGCAGGTTCCACCGCCACACAAAACAATGAGCAGTTCTTC; CDR3: CAISVLLAGSTATQNNEQFF
J: TRBJ2-1; V: TRBV7-2; D: NA; length: 15; size: many; DNA: TGTGCCAGCACCCCTAGTCGGGGGTGGAGGTATGAGCAGTTCTTC; CDR3: CASTPSRGWRYEQFF
J: TRBJ2-5; V: TRBV29-1; D: NA; length: 13; size: many; DNA: TGCAGCGTTGCAGACTACACCCAAGAGACCCAGTACTTC; CDR3: CSVADYTQETQYF
J: TRBJ1-1; V: TRBV7-9; D: NA; length: 14; size: many; DNA: TGTGCCAGCAGGGATCGAACAGGGAACACTGAAGCTTTCTTT; CDR3: CASRDRTGNTEAFF
J: TRBJ2-1; V: TRBV25-1; D: TRBD2; length: 16; size: many; DNA: TGTGCCAGCAGTGGTAGTCGAGGACTAGCGATTAATGAGCAGTTCTTC; CDR3: CASSGSRGLAINEQFF
J: TRBJ1-1; V: TRBV7-9; D: TRBD1; length: 15; size: many; DNA: TGTGCCAGCAGCTTACATCAGGGGGCTAACACTGAAGCTTTCTTT; CDR3: CASSLHQGANTEAFF
J: TRBJ1-1; V: TRBV7-8; D: NA; length: 14; size: many; DNA: TGTGCCAGCAGCTTAACACCGAGGGGCACTGAAGCTTTCTTT; CDR3: CASSLTPRGTEAFF
J: TRBJ2-7; V: TRBV7-6; D: NA; length: 13; size: many; DNA: TGTGCCAGCAGCTTAAACACCTACTACGAGCAGTACTTC; CDR3: CASSLNTYYEQYF
J: TRBJ1-6; V: TRBV20-1; D: NA; length: 15; size: NA; DNA: TGCAGTGCTAGGGTTCTAGGTGACAGAAATTCACCCCTCCACTTT; CDR3: CSARVLGDRNSPLHF
J: TRBJ1-1; V: TRBV5-5; D: NA; length: 17; size: many; DNA: TGTGCCAGCAGCCCGAAACCGGGACATCTAACGAACACTGAAGCTTTCTTT; CDR3: CASSPKPGHLTNTEAFF
J: TRBJ1-2; V: TRBV7-8; D: NA; length: 13; size: many; DNA: TGTGCCAGCAGCTTAGTGACTGACCCCGGCTACACCTTC; CDR3: CASSLVTDPGYTF
J: TRBJ2-2; V: TRBV7-2; D: NA; length: 12; size: many; DNA: TGTGCCAGCCGCACCGGCCCCCCGGAGCTGTTTTTT; CDR3: CASRTGPPELFF